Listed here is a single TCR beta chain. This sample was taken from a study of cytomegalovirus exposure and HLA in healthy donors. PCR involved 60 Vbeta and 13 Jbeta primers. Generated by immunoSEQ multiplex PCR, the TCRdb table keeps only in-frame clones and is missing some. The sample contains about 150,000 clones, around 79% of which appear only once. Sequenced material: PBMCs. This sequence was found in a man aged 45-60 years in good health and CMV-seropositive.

CDR3 loop: CAISGDIGGADNQPQHF. In nucleotides, the CDR3 is TGTGCCATCAGTGGTGACATTGGGGGCGCAGACAATCAGCCCCAGCATTTT. The rearrangement joins TRBV10-3 to TRBJ1-5; D may be TRBD1 (6 bases). V was clipped by 4 bases and J by 3 bases, with 19 bases between them. Germline V lookup: CDR1 ENHRY, CDR2 SYGVKD. The CDR3 spans 17 residues.